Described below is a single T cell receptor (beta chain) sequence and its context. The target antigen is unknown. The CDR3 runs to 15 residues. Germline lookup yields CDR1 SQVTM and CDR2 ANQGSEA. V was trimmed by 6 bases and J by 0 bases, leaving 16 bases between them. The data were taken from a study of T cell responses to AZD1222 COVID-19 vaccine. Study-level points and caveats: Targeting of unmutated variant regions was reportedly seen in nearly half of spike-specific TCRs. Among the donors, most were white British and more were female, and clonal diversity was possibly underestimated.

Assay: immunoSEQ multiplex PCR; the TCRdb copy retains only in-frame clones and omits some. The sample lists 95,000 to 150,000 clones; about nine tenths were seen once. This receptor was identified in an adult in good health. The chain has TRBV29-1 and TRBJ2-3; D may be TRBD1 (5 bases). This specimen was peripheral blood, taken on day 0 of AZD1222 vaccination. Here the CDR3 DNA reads TGCAGCGTGCCAGGGATTAAAGCGAGCACAGATACGCAGTATTTT. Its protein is CSVPGIKASTDTQYF.